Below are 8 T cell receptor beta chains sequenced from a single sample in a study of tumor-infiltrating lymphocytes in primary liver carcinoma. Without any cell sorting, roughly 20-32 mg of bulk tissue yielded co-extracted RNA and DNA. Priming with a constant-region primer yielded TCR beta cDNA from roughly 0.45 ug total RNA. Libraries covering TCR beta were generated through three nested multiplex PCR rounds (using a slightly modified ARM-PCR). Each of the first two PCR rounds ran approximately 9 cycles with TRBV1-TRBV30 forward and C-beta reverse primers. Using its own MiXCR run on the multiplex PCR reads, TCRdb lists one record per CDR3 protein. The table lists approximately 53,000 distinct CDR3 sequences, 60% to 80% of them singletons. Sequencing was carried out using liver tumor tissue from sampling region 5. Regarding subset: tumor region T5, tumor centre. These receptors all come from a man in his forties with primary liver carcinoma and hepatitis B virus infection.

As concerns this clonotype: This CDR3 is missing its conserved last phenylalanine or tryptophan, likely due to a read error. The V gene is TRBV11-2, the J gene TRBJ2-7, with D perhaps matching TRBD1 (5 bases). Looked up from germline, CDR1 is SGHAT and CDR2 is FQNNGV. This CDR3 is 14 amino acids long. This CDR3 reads CASSSNRNSYEQYL. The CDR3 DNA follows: TGTGCCAGCAGTTCTAACAGGAATTCCTATGAGCAGTACTTA.

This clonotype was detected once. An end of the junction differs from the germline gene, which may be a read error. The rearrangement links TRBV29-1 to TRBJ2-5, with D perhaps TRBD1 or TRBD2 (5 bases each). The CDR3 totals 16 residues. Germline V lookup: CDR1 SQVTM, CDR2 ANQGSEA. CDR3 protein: CSVEFGQRNLGETQYF. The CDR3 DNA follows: TGCAGCGTTGAGTTTGGACAACGAAATCTGGGGGAGACCCAGTATTTC.

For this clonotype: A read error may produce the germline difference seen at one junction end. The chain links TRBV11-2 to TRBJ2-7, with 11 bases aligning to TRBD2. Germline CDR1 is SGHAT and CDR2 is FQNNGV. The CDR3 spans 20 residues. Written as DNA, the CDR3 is TGTGCCAGCAGCTTGATGGAGGGGAGGACTAGCGGGCTCAGATCCTACGAGCTGTACTTC. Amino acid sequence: CASSLMEGRTSGLRSYELYF.

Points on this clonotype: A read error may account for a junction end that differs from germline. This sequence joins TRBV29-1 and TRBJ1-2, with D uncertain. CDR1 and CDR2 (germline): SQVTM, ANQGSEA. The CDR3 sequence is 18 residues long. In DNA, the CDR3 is TGCAGCGTTGGGGCACCAACGGGAACTCAATTGGCTAACTATGGCTACACTTTC. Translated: CSVGAPTGTQLANYGYTF.

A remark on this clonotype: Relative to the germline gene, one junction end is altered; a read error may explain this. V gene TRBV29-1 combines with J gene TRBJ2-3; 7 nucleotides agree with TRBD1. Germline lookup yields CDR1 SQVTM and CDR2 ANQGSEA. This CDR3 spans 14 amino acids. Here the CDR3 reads CNVSETGTSDTQYF. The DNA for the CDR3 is TGCAACGTTTCCGAGACAGGGACGTCAGATACGCAGTATTTT.

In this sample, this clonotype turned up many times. The CDR3 sequence is CASSLGQKNTEAFF. CDR3 in DNA: TGTGCCAGCAGTTTGGGACAGAAAAACACTGAAGCTTTCTTT. The V call is TRBV28, the J call TRBJ1-1; TRBD1 matches at 7 bases. Germline loops: CDR1 MDHEN, CDR2 SYDVKM. CDR3 length: 14 residues. With V trimmed by 3 bases and J by 2 bases, 3 bases remained unmatched.

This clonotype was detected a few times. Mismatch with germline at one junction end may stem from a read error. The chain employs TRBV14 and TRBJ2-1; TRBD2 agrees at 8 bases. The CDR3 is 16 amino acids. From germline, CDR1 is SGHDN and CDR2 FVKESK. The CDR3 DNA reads TGTACCAGCAGTGCCATAGCGGGGTGGGTAAACAATGAGCAGTTCTTC. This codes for CTSSAIAGWVNNEQFF.

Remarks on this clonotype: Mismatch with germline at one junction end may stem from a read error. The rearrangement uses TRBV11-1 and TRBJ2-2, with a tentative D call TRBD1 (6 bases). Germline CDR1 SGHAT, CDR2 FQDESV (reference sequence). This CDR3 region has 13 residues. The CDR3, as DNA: TGTGCTAGCAGCTTTTGGGACACCTGGAAGCTGTTTTTT. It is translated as CASSFWDTWKLFF. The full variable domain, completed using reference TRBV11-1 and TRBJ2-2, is EAEVAQSPRYKITEKSQAVAFWCDPISGHATLYWYRQILGQGPELLVQFQDESVVDDSQLPKDRFSAERLKGVDSTLKIQPAELGDSAMYLCASSFWDTWKLFFGEGSRLTVL.